This TCR beta chain was profiled in a study of shared clonotypes between healthy human individuals. Overall study findings and caveats: The study's rarefaction showed incomplete sorted-subset sequencing despite large depth. Clonotype sharing among donors was thought likely to change with sequencing depth. The study sampled only blood, and tissue repertoires likely differ.

Repertoires were generated with immunoSEQ multiplex PCR, while TCRdb's copy carries only in-frame clones and drops some. The data contain about 750,000 clones, around 93% of them singletons. Points on this clone: Its antigen remains unidentified. Other DNA sequences of this sample code for an identical CDR3.

The germline gives CDR1 SNHLY, CDR2 FYNNEI. This CDR3 is 12 amino acids long. With V trimmed by 6 bases and J by 4 bases, 3 bases remained unmatched. Positively selected for CCR7, the CD45RO-negative cells used as naive CD8 cells excluded terminally differentiated effector memory CD45RA+ cells. Donors were healthy HIV-negative adults without recent acute infections or vaccinations. V usage is TRBV2 and J usage is TRBJ2-7, with 7 positions matching TRBD1. The origin of this receptor is a man aged 25 to 45 in good health. Sequenced sample: naive CD8+ T cells sorted from blood. CDR3 region: CASRGTAYEQYF. The CDR3 coding sequence is TGTGCCAGCAGGGGGACAGCGTACGAGCAGTACTTC.